One TCR beta chain is described in this entry. As yet, its antigen is unknown. Antigen-specific CD4+ T cell clonotypes were called by their expansion after viral peptide-pool culture in ViraFEST. Isolation of CD4+ T cells took place after approximately 10 days of culture. Participants got two doses of BNT162b2 or mRNA-1273 vaccine. In the vaccine recipients, nucleocapsid antibodies were negative and there was no prior SARS-CoV-2 infection. Half-medium changes using IL-2 medium occurred on days 3 and 7. The entry originates in a study of vaccination effects on CD4 cells after COVID-19. The CDR3 runs 13 residues. From germline, CDR1 is GTSNPN and CDR2 SVGIG (reference sequence). Deletions cut 0 bases from V and 10 bases from J, with 13 bases between. Profiling relied on immunoSEQ multiplex PCR, and the TCRdb table lists in-frame clones only, not all of them. This table holds some 35,000 clones, just under 85% found once.

The chain is built from TRBV30 and TRBJ2-1; D is possibly TRBD2 (5 bases). The input for sequencing was CD4+ T cells from PBMCs cultured with HCoV-NL63 spike peptides, taken after COVID-19 vaccination. This sequence originates from a human donor who received a COVID-19 vaccine. Some clones in this sample may be carry-over from other donors' samples. The CDR3 coding sequence is TGTGCCTGGAGTGTACTAGGTCGAGGGGAGCAGTTCTTC. Its protein is CAWSVLGRGEQFF.